One sample yielded the 11 T cell receptor beta chains listed below, sequenced in a study of cytomegalovirus exposure and HLA in healthy donors. Use of 60 Vbeta and 13 Jbeta primers characterized the PCR. Libraries were prepared by immunoSEQ multiplex PCR; TCRdb keeps only in-frame clonotypes and omits some of them. The sample lists some 150,000 clones; roughly 80% were seen once. Material: PBMCs. These receptors were obtained from a female donor in good health and CMV-seronegative.

This clone was picked up one time. The chain carries TRBV2 and TRBJ2-3, with D perhaps matching TRBD2 (5 bases). Germline values: CDR1 SNHLY, CDR2 FYNNEI. The CDR3 loop spans 17 amino acids. V lost 3 bases, J lost 1 base, and 17 bases lay in between. CDR3 nucleotides: TGTGCCAGCAGTGAGGGGTGGGCAGGACTTCGCACAGATACGCAGTATTTT. This codes for CASSEGWAGLRTDTQYF.

This chain links TRBV7-3 with TRBJ2-1, with 10 positions matching TRBD2. J gave up 0 bases and V 1 base, and 3 bases lay outside the gene matches. Germline loops: CDR1 SGHTA, CDR2 FQGTGA. The CDR3 is 17 amino acids. As DNA, the CDR3 is TGTGCCAGCAGCTTAATGTCTAGCGGGAGCTCCTACAATGAGCAGTTCTTC. Translated: CASSLMSSGSSYNEQFF.

This clone was counted between two and nine times. This chain connects TRBV28 to TRBJ1-1; the D is unclear. Trimming took 0 bases from V and 1 from J, leaving 15 bases between them. CDR1 and CDR2 from the germline V gene are MDHEN and SYDVKM. The CDR3 runs 17 residues. DNA for the CDR3: TGTGCCAGCAGTTTATGGGGTGGGGAGGTTAGGAACACTGAAGCTTTCTTT. Translating gives CASSLWGGEVRNTEAFF.

The count of this clone is one. The chain has TRBV10-1 and TRBJ2-1; 10 nucleotides align to TRBD2. Germline loops: CDR1 WNHNN, CDR2 SYGVQD (reference sequence). V was clipped by 5 bases and J by 5 bases; unmatched bases: 6. CDR3 length: 15 residues. The CDR3 region has the DNA TGCGCCAGCAGTTGGGCTAGCGGGAGAAACAATGAGCAGTTCTTC. It codes for CASSWASGRNNEQFF.

In this sample, this clone turned up once. This sequence joins TRBV7-3 and TRBJ2-1, with 7 bases that match TRBD2. The CDR3 has 15 residues. The V gene end was trimmed by 11 bases and the J gene end by 4 bases; junction bases not matched to a gene: 14. The germline gives CDR1 SGHTA, CDR2 FQGTGA. CDR3 sequence (DNA): TGTGCCTCCGCCCCCACGGGAGGTTCTTACAATGAGCAGTTCTTC. This codes for CASAPTGGSYNEQFF.

This chain links TRBV11-2 with TRBJ2-2; 8 positions agree with TRBD2. CDR1 SGHAT and CDR2 FQNNGV come from the germline V gene. Losses at the gene ends were 6 bases for V and 5 bases for J; bases not matched to a gene: 8. The CDR3 is made up of 15 amino acids. The CDR3 DNA reads TGTGCCAGCAGTGGGAGGGTAGCGGGGACCGGGGAGCTGTTTTTT. Translated, it gives CASSGRVAGTGELFF.

CDR3 DNA: TGTGCCAGCAGTGACAGGGGAAGGAGCAATCAGCCCCAGCATTTT. Translation gives CASSDRGRSNQPQHF. The chain combines TRBV2 with TRBJ1-5; possibly TRBD1 for D (6 bases). The CDR3 consists of 15 residues. Germline CDR1 is SNHLY and CDR2 is FYNNEI. The germline V and J ends were trimmed by 3 bases and 1 base, with 10 bases remaining between them.

The chain couples TRBV6-8 to TRBJ2-2; D is uncertain. Germline lookup yields CDR1 MNHGY and CDR2 SAAAGT. V gave up 2 bases and J gave up 2 bases, with 9 bases separating them. This CDR3 contains 15 residues. The CDR3 sequence: CASSYPLRNTGELFF. CDR3 DNA: TGTGCCAGCAGTTACCCGCTAAGAAACACCGGGGAGCTGTTTTTT.

CDR3 residues: CASSQGTGDYEQYF. CDR3 nucleotides: TGCGCCAGCAGCCAAGGGACAGGGGACTACGAGCAGTACTTC. V is TRBV4-1 and J is TRBJ2-7; 9 bases line up with TRBD1. Trimming at V came to 1 base and at J to 3 bases, leaving 1 base not matched to a gene. Germline CDR1 and CDR2: MGHRA and YSYEKL. The CDR3 is 14 amino acids.

The V gene is TRBV30, the J gene TRBJ1-1; maybe TRBD1 (5 bases). Trimming shortened V by 2 bases and J by 6 bases, and 13 bases separated the two germline ends. This CDR3 is 13 amino acids long. The germline CDR1 and CDR2 sequences are GTSNPN and SVGIG (reference sequence). CDR3 loop: CAWSLNTGSEAFF. CDR3 coding DNA: TGTGCCTGGAGTTTGAACACAGGCTCTGAAGCTTTCTTT.

This clone is a singleton in its sample. The CDR3 is CASRADSSDTQYF. For the CDR3, the DNA is TGCGCCAGCAGGGCTGACAGTTCAGATACGCAGTATTTT. The chain combines TRBV10-1 with TRBJ2-3; D is possibly TRBD1 (5 bases). Deletions cut 6 bases from V and 4 bases from J, with 11 bases between. Germline V gives CDR1 WNHNN, CDR2 SYGVQD (reference sequence). The CDR3 extends over 13 amino acids.